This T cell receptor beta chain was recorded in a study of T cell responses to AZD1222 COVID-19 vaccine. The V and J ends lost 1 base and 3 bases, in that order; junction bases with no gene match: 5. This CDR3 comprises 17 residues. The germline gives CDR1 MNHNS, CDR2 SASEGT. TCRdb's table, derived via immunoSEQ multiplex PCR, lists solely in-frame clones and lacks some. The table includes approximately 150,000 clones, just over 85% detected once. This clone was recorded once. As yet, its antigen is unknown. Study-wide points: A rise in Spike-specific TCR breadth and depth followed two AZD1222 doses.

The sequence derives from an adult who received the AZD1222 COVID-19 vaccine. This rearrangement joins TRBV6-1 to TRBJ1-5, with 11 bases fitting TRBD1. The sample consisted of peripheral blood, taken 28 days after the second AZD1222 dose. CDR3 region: CASSEGTGGVYNQPQHF. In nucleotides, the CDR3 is TGTGCCAGCAGTGAAGGGACAGGGGGCGTTTACAATCAGCCCCAGCATTTT.